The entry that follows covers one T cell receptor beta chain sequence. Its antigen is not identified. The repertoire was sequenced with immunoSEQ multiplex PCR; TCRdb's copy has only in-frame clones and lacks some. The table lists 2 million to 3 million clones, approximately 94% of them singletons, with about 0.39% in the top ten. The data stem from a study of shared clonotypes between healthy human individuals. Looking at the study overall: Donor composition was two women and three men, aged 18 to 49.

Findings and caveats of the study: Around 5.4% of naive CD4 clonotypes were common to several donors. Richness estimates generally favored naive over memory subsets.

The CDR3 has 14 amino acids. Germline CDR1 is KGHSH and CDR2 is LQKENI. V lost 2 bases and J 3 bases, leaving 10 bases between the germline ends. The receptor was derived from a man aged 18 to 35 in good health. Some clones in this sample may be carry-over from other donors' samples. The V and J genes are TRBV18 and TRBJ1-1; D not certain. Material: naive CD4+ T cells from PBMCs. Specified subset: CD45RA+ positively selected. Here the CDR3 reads CASSPVGLDTEAFF. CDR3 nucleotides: TGTGCCAGCTCACCAGTCGGATTGGACACTGAAGCTTTCTTT.